This T cell receptor beta chain was obtained from a study of CD8 T cells in Susac syndrome. With random hexamers, reverse transcription was performed on about 0.5 to 1 ug of RNA. TCRdb recomputed calls from the immunoSEQ multiplex PCR reads with MiXCR, one row per CDR3 protein. Among 200,000 to 250,000 distinct CDR3 sequences listed, approximately 95% were seen once. Sequencing of TCR beta drew on CD8+ and CD4+ T cells from blood. Sequencing was carried out using CD4+ T cells from PBMCs. The sequence came from a human donor with multiple sclerosis.

The CDR3 loop is CASGLVGSGRFYNEQFF. CDR3 DNA sequence: TGTGCTAGTGGTTTGGTAGGTAGCGGGAGGTTCTACAATGAGCAGTTCTTC. V usage is TRBV12-5 and J usage is TRBJ2-1; 10 bases map to TRBD2. The CDR3 covers 17 residues. From germline, CDR1 is LGHNT and CDR2 FRNRAP. The trim removed 0 bases at V and 3 bases at J, leaving 5 bases unmatched.